What follows are 28 T cell receptor beta chains derived from one specimen sequenced in a study of blood T cells in healthy people across ages. Primed by a sample-barcoded 5' primer and a J-beta primer mix, a second PCR proceeded for about 6 to 12 cycles. MiXCR, run by TCRdb on the 5' RACE reads, gives a single entry per CDR3 protein. The table has roughly 790,000 distinct CDR3 sequences, roughly 41% seen once. Material: blood. The receptors stem from a woman aged 55-75 years in good health.

This clonotype was seen more than once but under ten times. A much larger clone sits a single nucleotide away, making a read error possible. This chain joins TRBV29-1 and TRBJ2-1, with D perhaps matching TRBD2 (5 bases). Germline V gene data show CDR1 as SQVTM and CDR2 as ANQGSEA. Trimming took 5 bases from V and 13 from J, leaving 15 bases between them. The CDR3 runs 11 residues. CDR3 residues: CSVNLRGFQFF. The CDR3 DNA follows: TGCAGCGTTAACCTACGGGGTTTTCAGTTCTTC.

The rearrangement uses TRBV7-8 and TRBJ2-7; no reliable D call. The V gene's germline CDR1 is SGHVS and CDR2 FQNEAQ. The CDR3 loop spans 13 amino acids. Deletions cut 6 bases from V and 4 bases from J, with 13 bases between. DNA for the CDR3: TGTGCCAGCAGTCCAACAACGAGGTACGAGCAGTACTTC. It is translated as CASSPTTRYEQYF.

The chain employs TRBV27 and TRBJ2-7; D is ambiguous. This CDR3 region has 11 residues. From germline, CDR1 is MNHEY and CDR2 SMNVEV (reference sequence). V lost 8 bases, J lost 3 bases, and 8 bases lay in between. DNA for the CDR3: TGTGCCAGCGGACCTTACTACGAGCAGTACTTC. It translates to CASGPYYEQYF.

This chain connects TRBV20-1 to TRBJ2-1; 7 bases are shared with TRBD2. The J call is in doubt because the DNA end fits TRBJ2-7 better. CDR1 and CDR2 (germline): DFQATT, SNEGSKA (reference sequence). The CDR3 is 15 residues long. The chain's CDR3 is CSARVRGSSYNEQYF. The CDR3 DNA reads as TGCAGTGCTAGAGTGCGCGGGAGCTCCTACAATGAGCAGTACTTC.

The chain recombines TRBV28 with TRBJ2-4; 11 bases agree with TRBD2. The J call may be in error: the DNA end matches TRBJ2-7 better. This CDR3 has 15 residues. The germline V gene encodes CDR1 MDHEN and CDR2 SYDVKM. DNA for the CDR3: TGTGCCAGCAGTTCAATAGCGGGGGGGCACTACGAGCAGTACTTC. As protein: CASSSIAGGHYEQYF.

This clonotype was detected only a few times. Mismatch with germline at one junction end may stem from a read error. The chain is built from TRBV12-3 or TRBV12-4 and TRBJ2-3, with a weak D call TRBD2 (6 bases). The CDR3 runs to 14 residues. The CDR3 spells CASSSPGVTGTQYF. The CDR3 region has the DNA TGTGCCAGCAGTTCGCCGGGGGTCACAGGTACGCAGTATTTT.

The rearrangement uses TRBV29-1 and TRBJ2-7; D possibly corresponds to TRBD2 (7 bases). This CDR3 spans 12 amino acids. From germline, CDR1 is SQVTM and CDR2 ANQGSEA. The ends were cut back, 6 bases at V and 7 bases at J, with 16 bases in the middle. CDR3 DNA: TGCAGCGTCAGGGAGGGGGGACGGGAGCAGTACTTC. Translated: CSVREGGREQYF.

This clonotype was observed a handful of times. The junction shows a germline mismatch at one end, possibly a read error. The chain uses TRBV5-6 and TRBJ1-1; no clear D. This CDR3 has 14 residues. Germline assignment: CDR1 SGHDT and CDR2 YYEEEE. The CDR3 DNA follows: TGTGCCAGCAGCTTGGCGTCCCCGAACACCGAAGCTTTCTTT. Amino acids: CASSLASPNTEAFF. The full variable domain, with the rest looked up from reference TRBV5-6 and TRBJ1-1, is DAGVTQSPTHLIKTRGQQVTLRCSPKSGHDTVSWYQQALGQGPQFIFQYYEEEERQRGNFPDRFSGHQFPNYSSELNVNALLLGDSALYLCASSLASPNTEAFFGQGTRLTVV.

This clonotype was recorded a few times. The rearrangement joins TRBV20-1 to TRBJ2-1; D might be TRBD2 (7 bases). Per the germline V gene, CDR1 is DFQATT and CDR2 is SNEGSKA (reference sequence). V gave up 5 bases and J gave up 2 bases, with 13 bases separating them. The CDR3 loop spans 14 amino acids. The CDR3 is CSAPGEGAYNEQFF. The CDR3 nucleotides read TGCAGTGCTCCAGGGGAGGGGGCCTACAATGAGCAGTTCTTC.

The chain combines TRBV2 with TRBJ1-6; 8 nucleotides agree with TRBD1. Germline trimming cut 0 bases from V and 7 bases from J; bases unmatched to any gene: 5. CDR3 size: 16 residues. Germline assignment: CDR1 SNHLY and CDR2 FYNNEI. CDR3 sequence (DNA): TGTGCCAGCAGTGAAGCGTGGAACAGGGGGAATTCACCCCTCCACTTT. Encoded protein: CASSEAWNRGNSPLHF.

This clonotype was observed at least ten times. The rearrangement links TRBV12-3 or TRBV12-4 to TRBJ2-5, with D maybe TRBD1 (6 bases). This CDR3 comprises 13 residues. V lost 6 bases and J lost 5, with 13 bases in between. CDR3 in DNA: TGTGCCAGCAGATTACAGGGAAGGGAGACCCAGTACTTC. Translating it yields CASRLQGRETQYF.

This clonotype was detected only a few times. The J gene is TRBJ2-7, the V gene TRBV28; 9 bases match TRBD2. The CDR3 runs 16 residues. Germline values: CDR1 MDHEN, CDR2 SYDVKM. Germline trimming cut 5 bases from V and 3 bases from J; bases unmatched to any gene: 11. The CDR3 bases are TGTGCCAGCAGTGGGGGGGTTAGCGGGAGAAACTACGAGCAGTACTTC. Translated, it gives CASSGGVSGRNYEQYF.

J is TRBJ2-1 and V is TRBV12-3 or TRBV12-4; D is unresolved. This CDR3 contains 12 residues. Trimming left V 8 bases short and J 6 bases short, with 11 bases between. The CDR3 region has the DNA TGTGCCAGCCGTCCTTTCGTCAATGAGCAGTTCTTC. Its translation is CASRPFVNEQFF.

This clonotype has more than one count but fewer than ten. The V call is TRBV7-2, the J call TRBJ2-1, with D uncertain. CDR3 length: 12 residues. V lost 3 bases and J lost 6, with 6 bases in between. The V gene's germline CDR1 is SGHTA and CDR2 FQGNSA. The CDR3 DNA sequence: TGTGCCAGCAGCTTTTTCCGCAATGAGCAGTTCTTC. Translated: CASSFFRNEQFF.

A single count supports this clonotype. The V call is TRBV10-3, the J call TRBJ2-4; D is ambiguous. CDR1 is ENHRY and CDR2 is SYGVKD in the germline V gene. V was pared by 3 bases and J by 13 bases, with 16 bases between. CDR3 length: 13 amino acids. CDR3 DNA: TGTGCCATCAGTGAACCAGTAACCCACGGGCAGTACTTC. This codes for CAISEPVTHGQYF.

The chain is built from TRBV28 and TRBJ2-2, with 11 nucleotides matching TRBD1. The CDR3 covers 19 residues. V trimming: 5 bases; J trimming: 7 bases; junction bases outside the gene matches: 18. The germline CDR1 and CDR2 sequences are MDHEN and SYDVKM. CDR3 region: CASSLPIRPGTGGIGELFF. CDR3 nucleotide sequence: TGTGCCAGCAGTCTACCGATACGCCCCGGGACAGGGGGGATCGGGGAGCTGTTTTTT.

To note about this clonotype: The junction does not match germline at one end; this may be a read error. The rearrangement joins TRBV7-3 to TRBJ2-5; 9 bases agree with TRBD2. The CDR3 consists of 16 residues. Germline V gene data show CDR1 as SGHTA and CDR2 as FQGTGA. CDR3 loop: CASSLTGSGGLETQYF. The CDR3 DNA follows: TGTGCCAGCAGTTTAACGGGAAGCGGGGGGTTAGAGACCCAGTACTTC.

This clonotype was picked up a small number of times. The chain carries TRBV20-1 and TRBJ1-6; the match to TRBD1 covers 10 bases. Losses at the gene ends were 0 bases for V and 9 bases for J; bases not matched to a gene: 5. CDR1 is DFQATT and CDR2 is SNEGSKA in the germline V gene (reference sequence). CDR3 size: 15 residues. This CDR3 reads CSARDRQGAFSPLHF. CDR3 nucleotide sequence: TGCAGTGCTAGAGATCGACAGGGGGCGTTTTCACCCCTCCACTTT.

V is TRBV4-1 and J is TRBJ1-4; TRBD1 agrees at 8 bases. Germline CDR1 MGHRA, CDR2 YSYEKL. V lost 4 bases to trimming and J lost 6 bases; unmatched junction nucleotides: 7. The CDR3 covers 15 residues. CDR3 bases: TGCGCCAGCAGCCCAGCCAGGGGGCCAGATGAAAAACTGTTTTTT. Its translation is CASSPARGPDEKLFF.

The chain recombines TRBV12-3 or TRBV12-4 with TRBJ2-5; tentatively, D is TRBD2 (6 bases). The V end was cut by 5 bases, the J end by 2 bases, with 12 bases between. The CDR3 runs to 14 residues. CDR3 sequence: CASSQTSSQETQYF. In DNA form, the CDR3 reads TGTGCCAGCAGTCAGACTAGTAGTCAAGAGACCCAGTACTTC.

This chain joins TRBV7-2 and TRBJ2-7; TRBD2 is a possible D gene (5 bases). The CDR3 has 15 amino acids. V shed 1 base and J shed 3 bases, with 13 bases lying between them. The germline V gene has CDR1 SGHTA and CDR2 FQGNSA. The CDR3 region has the DNA TGTGCCAGCAGCTTAGTTTCCGGGGATCTCTACGAGCAGTACTTC. This gives the protein CASSLVSGDLYEQYF.

This clonotype was observed a few times. V and J are TRBV3-1 and TRBJ2-4; no clear D gene. V was shortened by 8 bases and J by 3 bases, with 20 bases between the two germline ends. This CDR3 has 16 amino acids. Germline V gene sequence: CDR1 LGHDT, CDR2 YNNKEL (reference sequence). CDR3 region: CASLILSVGFKNIQYF. Written as DNA, the CDR3 is TGTGCCAGCCTGATTCTGTCGGTCGGATTCAAAAACATTCAGTACTTC.

This clonotype was counted only a few times. One end of the junction does not line up with germline, which may come from a read error. The chain employs TRBV19 and TRBJ1-2, with D perhaps TRBD1 (6 bases). CDR3 length: 14 residues. Per germline, CDR1 LNHDA and CDR2 SQIVND (reference sequence). The CDR3 spells CASSRQARGSGHTF. CDR3 in DNA: TGTGCCAGTAGCCGACAGGCCCGGGGGTCTGGCCACACCTTC.

The chain combines TRBV28 with TRBJ2-5; possibly TRBD1 for D (5 bases). The J call may not be correct, given that the DNA end is closer to TRBJ2-7. Germline CDR1 and CDR2: MDHEN and SYDVKM. The CDR3 spans 15 residues. This CDR3 reads CASSFLGQGSYEQYF. CDR3 DNA: TGTGCCAGCAGTTTCCTCGGGCAGGGATCCTACGAGCAGTACTTC.

The gene calls are TRBV27 and TRBJ1-4; the D is unclear. This CDR3 has 14 amino acids. Trimming took off 5 bases at V and 8 bases at J, with 15 bases between the two ends. From germline, CDR1 is MNHEY and CDR2 SMNVEV (reference sequence). The chain's CDR3 is CASSPTRRLEKLFF. The CDR3 bases are TGTGCCAGCAGTCCCACAAGGAGGTTAGAAAAACTGTTTTTT. Full variable domain (missing parts from reference TRBV27 and TRBJ1-4): EAQVTQNPRYLITVTGKKLTVTCSQNMNHEYMSWYRQDPGLGLRQIYYSMNVEVTDKGDVPEGYKVSRKEKRNFPLILESPSPNQTSLYFCASSPTRRLEKLFFGSGTQLSVL.

This clonotype was counted many times. The genes are TRBV18 and TRBJ2-3; TRBD2 matches 12 bases. CDR3 length: 16 residues. Germline V gives CDR1 KGHSH, CDR2 LQKENI. V trimming: 4 bases; J trimming: 2 bases; junction bases outside the gene matches: 4. This CDR3 reads CASSRRLAGDTDTQYF. CDR3 DNA sequence: TGTGCCAGCTCACGCCGACTAGCGGGGGACACAGATACGCAGTATTTT.

The chain combines TRBV20-1 with TRBJ2-1, with TRBD1 matching over 10 bases. CDR1 DFQATT and CDR2 SNEGSKA come from the germline V gene (reference sequence). The CDR3 sequence is 17 residues long. V trimming: 2 bases; J trimming: 2 bases; junction bases outside the gene matches: 9. For the CDR3, the DNA is TGCAGTGCTAGAAACCCGACAGGGGGCAATACCTACAATGAGCAGTTCTTC. It yields the protein CSARNPTGGNTYNEQFF.

V gene TRBV4-2 combines with J gene TRBJ1-1; 8 nucleotides agree with TRBD1. Looked up from germline, CDR1 is LGHNA and CDR2 is YNFKEQ. V was clipped by 0 bases and J by 5 bases; unmatched bases: 14. The CDR3 has 18 residues. The CDR3 DNA reads as TGTGCCAGCAGCCAAGATCCTGTCAGGGGGCGATTTGGTACTGAAGCTTTCTTT. This translates into CASSQDPVRGRFGTEAFF.